This T cell receptor beta chain was obtained from a study of CD8+ T cells in alopecia areata (dated by TCRdb to 2017 to 2018). A note on the overall study: The treated patients took part in an open-label pilot trial in which moderate-to-severe alopecia areata was treated with oral tofacitinib at 5 to 10 mg twice daily. Tofacitinib was administered for 6 to 18 months, and 6 months of follow-up off drug were then conducted to assess delayed response and recurrence. Disease severity in treated patients was measured with the SALT score, which quantifies the percentage of affected scalp surface area. In both human patients and the C3H/HeJ mouse model, the study applied high-throughput TCRbeta sequencing to look at T cell clonal expansion in alopecia areata. Scalp tissue and sorted CD4+ and CD8+ peripheral blood T cells from patchy and totalis/universalis alopecia areata patients and from healthy controls were covered by human TCRbeta sequencing. Biopsies were taken from tofacitinib-treated patients at baseline and at 4 and 24 weeks of treatment, and a later scalp biopsy was taken in several of the tofacitinib-treated patients. Clonality in the scalp was compared among normal scalp (n=4), patchy alopecia areata scalp (n=8), and alopecia totalis/universalis scalp (n=8). The RNA source kit depended on sample type: the PAXgene miRNA kit for fixed scalp, the miRNeasy kit for PBMCs, and the RNeasy kit for mouse skin. TCRbeta CDR3 regions were amplified by immunoSEQ multiplex PCR with 35 Vbeta forward and 13 Jbeta reverse primers.

Broader findings and caveats from the paper: TCR sequences shared between patients were less clear than in mice, possibly partly because of HLA diversity in the patient population. Resident alphabeta T cells in normal human skin are also sequenced, complicating scalp TCR repertoire analysis, unlike mouse skin dominated by gammadelta T cells. Scalp clonality and the number of expanded CD8+ clones among the top 100 scalp clones were significantly decreased by tofacitinib. Compared with normal scalp, lesional scalp had higher clonality and more expanded CD8+ clones, particularly in alopecia totalis/universalis, a pattern that suggests antigenic drive. Many expanded lesional clones persisted in scalp and blood during tofacitinib treatment, which may partly explain relapse after stopping treatment. Because the treated cohort was small and included a single nonresponder, larger studies are needed to assess links between baseline CD8+ expansion and response.

The CDR1 and CDR2 encoded by the germline V gene are SQVTM and ANQGSEA. The CDR3, cysteine through phenylalanine, is 14 amino acids long. Only the CDR3 portion is preserved as DNA: 42 bases, with reading frame beginning at the first base. This clone has just a few counts. Its target antigen remains unknown. No clone much larger than this one lies a single base away; base qualities are absent. The meaning of the sample's treatment or condition label: oral pan-JAK inhibitor, 5-10 mg twice daily. Lesional scalp punch biopsies and peripheral blood were obtained from alopecia areata patients. PBMCs were separated by density centrifugation and stained for CD3, CD4 and CD8, after which CD4+ and CD8+ T cells were sorted on a FACSAria. To prepare the library, the immunoSEQ multiplex PCR assay was applied. RNA was extracted from all samples and reverse transcribed into cDNA as template for TCR sequencing. SuperScript III was used to make first-strand cDNA, primed with a 2:1 mix of oligo-dT and random hexamers. Amplification bias was assessed with a synthetic immune receptor repertoire, and residual bias was removed computationally. Regarding the original processing steps: After raw reads were preprocessed to remove errors, the CDR3 was defined following IMGT conventions as running from the conserved cysteine to phenylalanine. Clonality was computed as 1 minus the Shannon entropy, with the entropy normalized by log2 of the number of productive unique TCRs. Whether scalp clones were CD4 or CD8 was inferred by matching scalp TCRbeta sequences against CD4 and CD8 repertoires sorted from blood. This immuneACCESS table, as held by TCRdb, lists in-frame sequences with V and J called but not all clones. Of the missing ones, under half trace to an unresolved V gene in checked studies; the others have no known cause. V, J and clone size derive from that table, while D and trimming were established from the DNA sequence. The sample has 150,000 to 200,000 clones on record, 58% of them singletons. The leading ten clones occupy roughly 17% of the sample.

Sequenced material: CD4+ T cells sorted from blood, taken at roughly week 58, from a patient treated with tofacitinib. This sequence originates from a human donor with alopecia areata. The V gene is TRBV29-1 and the J gene is TRBJ2-7, with a tentative D gene TRBD1 over 6 matching bases. The DNA sequence reads TGCAGTCAAATACAGGGAAGATTCGGCTACGAGCAGTACTTC. Translated, this is CSQIQGRFGYEQYF.